This T cell receptor (beta chain) was retrieved from a study of T cells in Graves' hyperthyroidism and ophthalmopathy. Germline V CDR1 and CDR2: SGHVS, FQNEAQ. This CDR3 comprises 14 residues. V was trimmed by 5 bases and J by 2 bases, leaving 7 bases between them. Authors of the study amplified TCR beta CDR3 regions from RNA transcripts. The TCR CDR3 first-round RT-PCR relied on the HTBI primer set. TCRdb ran MiXCR on the multiplex PCR reads and lists one entry per CDR3 protein. The sample records 600,000 or so distinct CDR3 sequences, under 20% being singletons. This clonotype was seen a few times. The chain joins TRBV7-8 to TRBJ2-6; D is undetermined. The sample taken for sequencing was blood. This clonotype originated in a woman in her 30s with Graves' hyperthyroidism. DNA of the CDR3: TGTGCCAGCAGCCAAGACACTGGGGCCAACGTCCTGACTTTC. Translating it yields CASSQDTGANVLTF.